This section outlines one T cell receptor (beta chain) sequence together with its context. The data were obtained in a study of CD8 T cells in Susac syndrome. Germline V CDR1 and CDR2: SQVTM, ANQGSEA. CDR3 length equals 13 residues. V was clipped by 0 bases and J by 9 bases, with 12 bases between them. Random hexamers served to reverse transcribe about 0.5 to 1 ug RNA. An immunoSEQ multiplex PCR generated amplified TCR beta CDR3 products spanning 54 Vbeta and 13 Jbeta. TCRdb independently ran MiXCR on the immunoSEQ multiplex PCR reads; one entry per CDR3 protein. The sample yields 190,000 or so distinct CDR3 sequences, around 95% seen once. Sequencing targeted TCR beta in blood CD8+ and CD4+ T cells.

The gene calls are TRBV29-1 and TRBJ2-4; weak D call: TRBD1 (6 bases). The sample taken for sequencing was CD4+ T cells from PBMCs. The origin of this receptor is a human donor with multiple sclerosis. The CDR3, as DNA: TGCAGCGTTGAAGAAGGGAAAGGGGGCATTCAGTACTTC. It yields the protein CSVEEGKGGIQYF. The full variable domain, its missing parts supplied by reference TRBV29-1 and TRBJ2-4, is SAVISQKPSRDICQRGTSLTIQCQVDSQVTMMFWYRQQPGQSLTLIATANQGSEATYESGFVIDKFPISRPNLTFSTLTVSNMSPEDSSIYLCSVEEGKGGIQYFGAGTRLSVL.